This T cell receptor (beta chain) derives from a study of OX40 agonist ivuxolimab in advanced cancers. Overall study: Hepatocellular carcinoma, melanoma, renal cell or head and neck cancer occurred in dose-escalation patients.

Study-level findings and limits: Clones of CD4+ and CD8+ blood T cells grew by week 6 at doses of 0.1 to 3.0 mg/kg. Among the lowest peripheral clonal expansion occurred in 0.1-3.0 mg/kg partial responders.

Clones were read by immunoSEQ multiplex PCR, and TCRdb kept only the in-frame ones, dropping some. The table shows 60,000 to 85,000 clones, with over 75% occurring only once. Regarding this clone: The antigen is unknown. At one end the junction does not follow the germline gene, possibly because of a read error.

There are 16 residues in the CDR3. CDR1 SSHAT and CDR2 FNYEAQ come from the germline V gene (reference sequence). This specimen consisted of CD4+ or CD8+ T cells sorted from blood, obtained in a trial of the OX40 agonist ivuxolimab. The chain combines TRBV7-7 with TRBJ1-5, with TRBD1 matching over 10 bases. This clonotype originated in an adult with an advanced solid tumor such as melanoma, head and neck, liver or kidney cancer. CDR3 DNA: TGTGCTAGCAGCTCGGGACAGGGGCGTAGCAATCAGCCCCAGCATTTT. Its translation: CASSSGQGRSNQPQHF.